This T cell receptor beta chain originates from a study of OX40 agonist ivuxolimab in advanced cancers. Turning to the study itself: Partial responses were observed in three patients, of whom one had hepatocellular carcinoma and two had cutaneous melanoma. Study results and limitations: Low levels of normalized T-cell clonal expansion also appeared in some nonresponders. At doses 0.1 to 3.0 mg/kg, CD4+ and CD8+ clones expanded.

This clone was seen a single time. Its specificity is unknown. The data were produced by immunoSEQ multiplex PCR, yet TCRdb's version contains in-frame clones alone and is incomplete. The repertoire holds some 110,000 clones, with 90% as singletons. The receptor's source is an adult with an advanced solid tumor such as melanoma, head and neck, liver or kidney cancer. The material was CD4+ or CD8+ T cells sorted from blood, obtained in a trial of the OX40 agonist ivuxolimab.

In DNA form, the CDR3 reads TGTGCCAGCAGTTTGATCGGGGGTCAAGGCTACGAGCAGTACTTC. Translation: CASSLIGGQGYEQYF. The rearrangement uses TRBV28 and TRBJ2-7; possibly TRBD2 for D (6 bases). Looked up from germline, CDR1 is MDHEN and CDR2 is SYDVKM. The CDR3 is 15 amino acids. V was pared by 3 bases and J by 3 bases, with 15 bases between.